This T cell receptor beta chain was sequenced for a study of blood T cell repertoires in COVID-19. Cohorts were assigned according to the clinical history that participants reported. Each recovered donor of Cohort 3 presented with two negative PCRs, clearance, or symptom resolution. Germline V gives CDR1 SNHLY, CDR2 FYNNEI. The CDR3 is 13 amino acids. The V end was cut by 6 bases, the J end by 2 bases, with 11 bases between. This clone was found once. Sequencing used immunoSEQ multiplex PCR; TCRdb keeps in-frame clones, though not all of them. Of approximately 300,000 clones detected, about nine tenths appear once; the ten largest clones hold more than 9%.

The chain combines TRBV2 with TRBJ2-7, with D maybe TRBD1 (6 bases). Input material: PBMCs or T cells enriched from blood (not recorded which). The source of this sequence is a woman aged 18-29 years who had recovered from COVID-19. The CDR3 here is CASRLWTAYEQYF. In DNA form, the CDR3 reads TGTGCCAGCAGACTTTGGACAGCCTACGAGCAGTACTTC.